Following are 10 T cell receptor beta chains from one sample sequenced in a study of blood T cell repertoires in COVID-19. Using immunoSEQ multiplex PCR, the repertoire was profiled, and TCRdb retains in-frame clones only, with some absent. The sample lists around 230,000 clones, about four fifths occurring once. The specimen sequenced was peripheral blood. All receptors come from a woman between 40 and 55 years old with active or convalescent COVID-19.

The rearrangement uses TRBV27 and TRBJ1-5; tentatively, D is TRBD1 (5 bases). CDR1 and CDR2 from the germline V gene are MNHEY and SMNVEV (reference sequence). The CDR3 spans 14 residues. V dropped 5 bases and J dropped 8 bases, with 16 bases sitting between them. CDR3 coding DNA: TGTGCCAGCAGTCCATTGGGGGGTTCGGAGCCCCAGCATTTT. Translation gives CASSPLGGSEPQHF.

The gene calls are TRBV4-2 and TRBJ2-3; D remains ambiguous. The germline V gene has CDR1 LGHNA and CDR2 YNFKEQ. This CDR3 has 15 residues. V was pared by 2 bases and J by 1 base, with 10 bases between. This CDR3 is CASSQSDKGTDTQYF. Written as DNA, the CDR3 is TGTGCCAGCAGCCAATCCGACAAAGGCACAGATACGCAGTATTTT.

The V call is TRBV6-5, the J call TRBJ1-1, with 10 nucleotides matching TRBD1. With 0 bases clipped from V and 5 bases from J, the junction kept 6 bases outside the gene matches. Germline values: CDR1 MNHEY, CDR2 SVGAGI. The CDR3 contains 16 residues. The DNA of the CDR3 is TGTGCCAGCAGTTACTCGCGGGACAGGGGTCAAACTGAAGCTTTCTTT. Its protein is CASSYSRDRGQTEAFF.

The gene calls are TRBV10-3 and TRBJ2-7; TRBD2 agrees at 12 bases. The ends lost 8 bases at V and 11 bases at J; junction bases unmatched: 10. Germline V gene sequence: CDR1 ENHRY, CDR2 SYGVKD. The CDR3 contains 13 residues. CDR3: CAIGGGLAGFKYF. As DNA, the CDR3 is TGTGCCATCGGGGGCGGACTAGCGGGATTCAAGTACTTC.

The chain carries TRBV7-9 and TRBJ1-4, with D possibly being TRBD1 (6 bases). The CDR3 covers 16 residues. V lost 1 base to trimming and J lost 7 bases, with 16 bases between them. Germline assignment: CDR1 SEHNR and CDR2 FQNEAQ (reference sequence). The CDR3, as DNA: TGTGCCAGCAGCTTAGAATCGGGAGGGGGAAGTGAAAAACTGTTTTTT. The encoded protein is CASSLESGGGSEKLFF.

This chain uses TRBV12-5 with TRBJ2-3; 8 nucleotides align to TRBD1. The ends lost 7 bases at V and 3 bases at J; junction bases unmatched: 9. The CDR3 runs to 15 residues. CDR1 LGHNT and CDR2 FRNRAP come from the germline V gene. CDR3 sequence: CASAPGGQETDTQYF. CDR3 DNA sequence: TGTGCTAGTGCCCCCGGGGGACAGGAGACAGATACGCAGTATTTT.

CDR3 coding DNA: TGTGCCAGTCACGGGGGTACGGGCTCACCCCTCCACTTT. Translating gives CASHGGTGSPLHF. J is TRBJ1-6 and V is TRBV6-5, with D maybe TRBD1 (5 bases). The V gene lost 9 bases and the J gene lost 10 bases, with 16 bases spanning the gap. Germline values: CDR1 MNHEY, CDR2 SVGAGI. The length of the CDR3 is 13 residues.

This clone has a handful of counts. The chain carries TRBV11-3 and TRBJ1-2; 9 nucleotides match TRBD1. V dropped 5 bases and J dropped 0; count of bases not matched to a gene: 1. Germline-derived CDR1 and CDR2 are SGHNT and YENEEA. This CDR3 has 14 residues. This CDR3 reads CASSRQGANYGYTF. The CDR3, as DNA: TGTGCCAGCAGCCGACAGGGGGCTAACTATGGCTACACCTTC.

V is TRBV6-5 and J is TRBJ1-5, with 10 nucleotides matching TRBD1. This CDR3 is built from 15 residues. Trimming removed 5 bases from V and 6 bases from J; junction bases left unmatched: 7. The germline gives CDR1 MNHEY, CDR2 SVGAGI. The CDR3 protein is CASSHRQGAIQPQHF. The CDR3 nucleotides read TGTGCCAGCAGTCACCGACAGGGGGCGATTCAGCCCCAGCATTTT.

This clone was seen just once. The J gene is TRBJ1-5, the V gene TRBV21-1; the tabulated D call, TRBD1, remains unverified against the DNA. TRBV21-1 represents a pseudogene. The CDR3 sequence is 15 residues long. The CDR3 loop is CASSSRTAQGQPQHF. The CDR3 DNA reads as TGTGCCAGCAGTTCCAGGACAGCCCAGGGCCAGCCCCAGCATTTT.